This paragraph reports one T cell receptor beta chain. Assay used: immunoSEQ multiplex PCR; TCRdb lists only in-frame clones, some missing. The table records 150,000 to 200,000 clones, approximately 90% of them present only once. The data were obtained in a study of blood T cell repertoires in COVID-19. The CDR3 loop spans 17 amino acids. The V gene end was trimmed by 4 bases and the J gene end by 0 bases; junction bases not matched to a gene: 9. The germline V gene encodes CDR1 SGHVS and CDR2 FQNEAQ. The chain links TRBV7-8 to TRBJ1-1; TRBD1 agrees at 9 bases. Specimen: peripheral blood. The receptor was isolated from a man aged 25 to 40 with COVID-19, enrolled during active disease. The CDR3 loop reads CASSSLTGQGMNTEAFF. The CDR3 nucleotides are TGTGCCAGCAGCTCTCTTACGGGACAGGGCATGAACACTGAAGCTTTCTTT.